One sample yielded the 30 T cell receptor beta chains listed below, sequenced in a study of blood T cell repertoires in COVID-19. Sequenced by immunoSEQ multiplex PCR; TCRdb stores in-frame clones only, minus some. This table has a few hundred thousand clones, approximately 83% appearing once. The specimen was PBMCs or T cells enriched from blood (not recorded which). These receptors came from a man aged 25 to 45 who had recovered from COVID-19.

The chain recombines TRBV2 with TRBJ2-3; TRBD2 aligns across 11 bases. This CDR3 is built from 17 residues. Trimming took 1 base from V and 6 from J; bases not matched to a gene: 9. Germline V lookup: CDR1 SNHLY, CDR2 FYNNEI. DNA of the CDR3: TGTGCCAGCAGTGAAGGGGCTAGCGGGGGGTTATTGGATACGCAGTATTTT. Residues: CASSEGASGGLLDTQYF.

This chain connects TRBV7-2 to TRBJ2-7; a possible D gene is TRBD2 (5 bases). The CDR3 totals 12 residues. V shed 3 bases and J shed 3 bases, with 6 bases lying between them. Germline V gene lookup returns CDR1 SGHTA and CDR2 FQGNSA. The CDR3 bases are TGTGCCAGCAGCTTGACTATCTACGAGCAGTACTTC. Protein: CASSLTIYEQYF.

This chain connects TRBV10-3 to TRBJ2-5; D unclear. The germline V and J ends were trimmed by 2 bases and 3 bases, with 10 bases remaining between them. Germline V gene sequence: CDR1 ENHRY, CDR2 SYGVKD. CDR3 length: 14 amino acids. Here the CDR3 reads CAISERVAEETQYF. The CDR3 coding sequence is TGTGCCATCAGTGAGCGGGTGGCGGAAGAGACCCAGTACTTC.

The V gene is TRBV4-2, the J gene TRBJ1-2; D perhaps matches TRBD1 (5 bases). The V end lost 0 bases, the J end lost 0 bases, and 14 bases lay between the germline ends. The V gene's germline CDR1 is LGHNA and CDR2 YNFKEQ. The CDR3 has 17 residues. In nucleotides, the CDR3 is TGTGCCAGCAGCCAAGACTCTGTGACAGCTCCTAACTATGGCTACACCTTC. Translating gives CASSQDSVTAPNYGYTF.

The J gene is TRBJ2-7, the V gene TRBV11-2, with 10 bases matching TRBD1. V lost 4 bases, J lost 3 bases, and 6 bases stayed unmatched. The CDR3 spans 15 residues. CDR1 and CDR2 from the germline V gene are SGHAT and FQNNGV. The CDR3 nucleotides are TGTGCCAGCAGCTGGGACAGGGGAGTTATCTACGAGCAGTACTTC. Residues: CASSWDRGVIYEQYF.

V and J are TRBV18 and TRBJ1-1, with D possibly being TRBD1 (5 bases). Trimming removed 1 base at V and 5 bases at J, with 17 bases between. Germline loops: CDR1 KGHSH, CDR2 LQKENI. The CDR3 consists of 16 residues. The CDR3 DNA reads TGTGCCAGCTCACCACAGCGTCAGGGTCGGAATACTGAAGCTTTCTTT. Translation gives CASSPQRQGRNTEAFF.

The CDR3 sequence: CASSNFRNDGRWGVRNQPQHF. The CDR3 DNA is TGTGCCAGCAGTAATTTTCGAAACGACGGTCGCTGGGGGGTGCGCAATCAGCCCCAGCATTTT. The V and J genes are TRBV6-2 or TRBV6-3 and TRBJ1-5, with a possible D match to TRBD1 (5 bases). Trimming shortened V by 5 bases and J by 2 bases, and 31 bases separated the two germline ends. The CDR3 has 21 residues. The germline V gene has CDR1 MNHEY and CDR2 SVGEGT.

The chain carries TRBV10-3 and TRBJ2-7; TRBD1 aligns across 10 bases. The CDR3 totals 15 residues. Germline-derived CDR1 and CDR2 are ENHRY and SYGVKD. Germline trimming cut 3 bases from V and 1 base from J; bases unmatched to any gene: 3. CDR3 in amino acids: CAISERGQGSYEQYF. CDR3 DNA: TGTGCCATCAGTGAACGGGGACAGGGGTCCTACGAGCAGTACTTC.

The V call is TRBV4-1, the J call TRBJ1-1; D possibly corresponds to TRBD1 (5 bases). CDR3 size: 16 residues. V was pared by 3 bases and J by 0 bases, with 14 bases between. Germline CDR1 reads MGHRA; CDR2 reads YSYEKL. As DNA, the CDR3 is TGCGCCAGCAGCCAGAACCCGACAGTTATGAACACTGAAGCTTTCTTT. Translation: CASSQNPTVMNTEAFF.

The chain has TRBV5-1 and TRBJ1-1; TRBD1 matches at 7 bases. Germline V gene lookup returns CDR1 SGHRS and CDR2 YFSETQ. J gave up 10 bases and V 1 base, and 13 bases lay outside the gene matches. The CDR3 spans 15 residues. The chain's CDR3 is CASSLWVGGARGAFF. CDR3 bases: TGCGCCAGCAGCTTGTGGGTAGGGGGCGCAAGGGGAGCTTTCTTT.

This clone was recorded once. The chain is built from TRBV14 and TRBJ1-1, with D tentatively TRBD1 (5 bases). The germline V gene encodes CDR1 SGHDN and CDR2 FVKESK. Trimming pared 0 bases from V and 1 base from J, leaving 6 bases between. There are 14 residues in the CDR3. The CDR3 loop is CASSQEQANTEAFF. The CDR3 coding sequence is TGTGCCAGCAGCCAAGAACAGGCGAACACTGAAGCTTTCTTT.

V and J are TRBV11-2 and TRBJ2-7; TRBD1 is a possible D gene (5 bases). CDR3 length: 13 residues. In germline, CDR1 is SGHAT, CDR2 FQNNGV. The V end lost 5 bases, the J end lost 7 bases, and 15 bases lay between the germline ends. The CDR3 sequence is CASSGAPLEEQYF. CDR3 DNA: TGTGCCAGCAGCGGGGCCCCCCTCGAAGAGCAGTACTTC.

This clone showed up just a few times. The chain joins TRBV9 to TRBJ2-1, with 13 bases lining up with TRBD2. V trimming: 0 bases; J trimming: 2 bases; junction bases outside the gene matches: 5. CDR3 length: 18 residues. Germline V gives CDR1 SGDLS, CDR2 YYNGEE. CDR3 sequence reads: CASSVVGTSGVTYNEQFF. Here the CDR3 DNA reads TGTGCCAGCAGCGTAGTGGGGACTAGCGGGGTTACCTACAATGAGCAGTTCTTC.

The genes are TRBV4-1 and TRBJ2-7, with TRBD1 matching over 11 bases. Germline CDR1 is MGHRA and CDR2 is YSYEKL. This CDR3 is built from 17 residues. Germline trimming cut 3 bases from V and 6 bases from J; bases unmatched to any gene: 13. This chain's CDR3 is CASSQILKDRGRSEQYF. CDR3 nucleotide sequence: TGCGCCAGCAGCCAGATACTTAAGGACAGGGGGCGAAGCGAGCAGTACTTC.

Comments on this clone: Other nucleotide sequences from this sample produce the same CDR3. This chain joins TRBV24-1 and TRBJ2-3, with 8 bases fitting TRBD2. The CDR3 length is 14 residues. The V segment lost 3 bases and the J segment 3 bases; nucleotides outside the gene matches: 1. Per germline, CDR1 KGHDR and CDR2 SFDVKD. The CDR3 DNA is TGTGCCACCAGTGATCGGGGGGGGACAGATACGCAGTATTTT. Translated, it gives CATSDRGGTDTQYF.

CDR3 amino acids: CASRVQQGNTEAFF. The CDR3 DNA is TGTGCCAGTAGAGTCCAACAGGGGAACACTGAAGCTTTCTTT. The chain joins TRBV19 to TRBJ1-1, with D maybe TRBD1 (6 bases). The length of the CDR3 is 14 residues. V shed 6 bases and J shed 1 base, with 12 bases lying between them. Germline loops: CDR1 LNHDA, CDR2 SQIVND (reference sequence).

As regards this clone: Other nucleotide sequences in the sample specify the same CDR3. V gene TRBV2 combines with J gene TRBJ1-1, with D perhaps matching TRBD1 (5 bases). The germline V and J ends were trimmed by 4 bases and 4 bases, with 10 bases remaining between them. CDR1 is SNHLY and CDR2 is FYNNEI in the germline V gene. There are 13 residues in the CDR3. CDR3 region: CASSVQGRTEAFF. CDR3 coding DNA: TGTGCCAGCAGTGTGCAGGGCCGCACTGAAGCTTTCTTT.

This clone was observed a handful of times. The chain combines TRBV5-1 with TRBJ2-5, with TRBD1 matching over 7 bases. The CDR3 has 14 residues. CDR1 SGHRS and CDR2 YFSETQ come from the germline V gene. Trimming took 5 bases from V and 4 from J; bases not matched to a gene: 8. The CDR3 DNA reads TGCGCCAGCAGATCGACAGGGTTGGGAGAGACCCAGTACTTC. Amino acid sequence: CASRSTGLGETQYF.

The chain has TRBV11-2 and TRBJ1-3, with D possibly being TRBD1 (6 bases). Germline-derived CDR1 and CDR2 are SGHAT and FQNNGV. The CDR3 spans 17 residues. The ends were cut back, 3 bases at V and 2 bases at J, with 17 bases in the middle. The CDR3 nucleotides read TGTGCCAGCAGCTTCCTCCTGGGGGCGATGGCTGGAAACACCATATATTTT. Its protein is CASSFLLGAMAGNTIYF.

This clone was observed a few times. The chain recombines TRBV6-4 with TRBJ2-2; D is unclear. V was shortened by 2 bases and J by 6 bases, with 7 bases between the two germline ends. The CDR3 covers 13 residues. Germline V lookup: CDR1 MRHNA, CDR2 SNTAGT. The DNA of the CDR3 is TGTGCCAGCAGTGACCGACATCCCGGGGAGCTGTTTTTT. Translating it yields CASSDRHPGELFF.

This clone came up a few times. The chain is built from TRBV3-1 (or the pseudogene TRBV3-2) and TRBJ2-7; 10 bases are a match to TRBD1. After removal of 3 bases from V and 5 bases from J, the junction contained 7 bases not matched to a gene. The CDR3 contains 15 residues. CDR1 is LGHDT and CDR2 is YNNKEL in the germline V gene (reference sequence). CDR3 nucleotide sequence: TGTGCCAGCAGCCATAGTCCCGGGACAGGGGACGAGCAGTACTTC. It codes for CASSHSPGTGDEQYF.

The gene calls are TRBV5-8 and TRBJ2-7; TRBD1 might be the D (6 bases). Trimming shortened V by 4 bases and J by 0 bases, and 17 bases separated the two germline ends. CDR3 length: 16 residues. Germline V lookup: CDR1 SGHTS, CDR2 YDEGEE. The CDR3 coding sequence is TGTGCCAGCAGCAGCGTCCCAGGGGCGTTCTCCTACGAGCAGTACTTC. Translation: CASSSVPGAFSYEQYF. Complete variable domain (other parts from reference TRBV5-8 and TRBJ2-7): EAGVTQSPTHLIKTRGQQATLRCSPISGHTSVYWYQQALGLGLQFLLWYDEGEERNRGNFPPRFSGRQFPNYSSELNVNALELEDSALYLCASSSVPGAFSYEQYFGPGTRLTVT.

This chain uses TRBV20-1 with TRBJ2-1; no clear D. CDR1 is DFQATT, CDR2 SNEGSKA, per germline (reference sequence). CDR3 length equals 11 residues. The V gene lost 6 bases and the J gene lost 8 bases, with 11 bases spanning the gap. CDR3 loop: CSAPGFDEQFF. CDR3 DNA sequence: TGCAGTGCCCCAGGTTTCGATGAGCAGTTCTTC.

This chain joins TRBV30 and TRBJ2-1; no definite D call. The CDR3 has 12 amino acids. Germline V gene sequence: CDR1 GTSNPN, CDR2 SVGIG (reference sequence). V lost 2 bases and J 7 bases, leaving 9 bases between the germline ends. The CDR3 sequence is CAWSPSRNEQFF. DNA of the CDR3: TGTGCCTGGAGTCCGAGTCGGAATGAGCAGTTCTTC.

This rearrangement joins TRBV9 to TRBJ2-2; the D is unclear. The germline gives CDR1 SGDLS, CDR2 YYNGEE. CDR3 length equals 14 residues. V lost 0 bases, J lost 2 bases, and 5 bases lay in between. The CDR3 bases are TGTGCCAGCAGCGTAGTAGAAAACACCGGGGAGCTGTTTTTT. Translated: CASSVVENTGELFF.

V and J are TRBV6-5 and TRBJ1-1, with 11 nucleotides matching TRBD1. With V trimmed by 8 bases and J by 12 bases, 8 bases remained unmatched. The CDR3 spans 12 residues. Germline V gene sequence: CDR1 MNHEY, CDR2 SVGAGI. The CDR3 reads CASQSGTGGSFF. The CDR3 DNA follows: TGTGCCAGCCAATCCGGGACAGGGGGTTCTTTCTTT.

The chain recombines TRBV29-1 with TRBJ1-2; 9 bases are shared with TRBD1. The V and J ends lost 5 bases and 4 bases, in that order; junction bases with no gene match: 11. This CDR3 contains 15 residues. CDR1 is SQVTM and CDR2 is ANQGSEA in the germline V gene. CDR3 nucleotide sequence: TGCAGCGTTCCTCGGACAGGGGTCTATCCCTATGGCTACACCTTC. Translated: CSVPRTGVYPYGYTF.

The chain couples TRBV4-3 to TRBJ2-1, with 7 bases aligning to TRBD2. Germline CDR1 reads LGHNA; CDR2 reads YSLEER. This CDR3 is 20 amino acids long. J was trimmed by 5 bases and V by 3 bases; bases with no gene match: 22. For the CDR3, the DNA is TGCGCCAGCAGCCATCACCCCGTCTCTAGCGGACAAACTATAAACAATGAGCAGTTCTTC. Translating gives CASSHHPVSSGQTINNEQFF.

This clone has ten or more counts. This chain links TRBV5-1 with TRBJ2-2; 7 bases fit TRBD2. The CDR3 spans 16 residues. Per germline, CDR1 SGHRS and CDR2 YFSETQ. The junction had 3 bases not matched to a gene; V was cut back by 0 bases and J by 1 base. The CDR3 sequence: CASSLGLAENTGELFF. Written as DNA, the CDR3 is TGCGCCAGCAGCTTGGGGCTAGCGGAGAACACCGGGGAGCTGTTTTTT.

This chain uses TRBV29-1 with TRBJ1-1, with D perhaps matching TRBD1 (5 bases). CDR1 SQVTM and CDR2 ANQGSEA come from the germline V gene. Trimming removed 6 bases from V and 3 bases from J, with 17 bases in between. This CDR3 has 14 amino acids. The CDR3 DNA reads TGCAGCGTGGAGTACGGGGGTGGGTACACTGAAGCTTTCTTT. As protein: CSVEYGGGYTEAFF.